This T cell receptor (beta chain) was captured in a study of T cell responses to AZD1222 COVID-19 vaccine. Study at large: Analysis merged second doses at about 4 or about 12 weeks.

The study's findings and limits: Baseline testing showed seropositivity in only six AZD1222 recipients. Possibly, clonal diversity was underestimated; donors were largely white British and included more females. Dominant CD4 TCR responses targeted spike regions 160-218 and 743-854.

Generated by immunoSEQ multiplex PCR, the TCRdb table keeps only in-frame clones and is missing some. This table holds some 130,000 clones, approximately 88% found once. Germline V CDR1 and CDR2: MDHEN, SYDVKM. The CDR3 extends over 17 amino acids. Unmatched junction bases numbered 7, after V lost 5 bases and J lost 2 bases. As to this clone: The antigen remains undetermined.

Here the sequenced sample was peripheral blood, taken on day 0 of AZD1222 vaccination. The chain recombines TRBV28 with TRBJ2-6, with 9 bases that match TRBD1. This receptor was identified in an adult in good health. CDR3 bases: TGTGCCAGCAGTCCTGAGGGACAGGGTGCTGGGGCCAACGTCCTGACTTTC. Translating it yields CASSPEGQGAGANVLTF.